This TCR beta chain was captured by sequencing in a study of T cell responses to AZD1222 COVID-19 vaccine. At the level of the study: Researchers grouped second doses given at about 4 or about 12 weeks into one pool. Study observations and caveats: Two AZD1222 administrations were followed by greater Spike-specific TCR breadth and depth. White British people made up most donors, females outnumbered males, and clonal diversity was possibly underestimated. Just five or six AZD1222 recipients tested seropositive at baseline.

TCRdb's table, derived via immunoSEQ multiplex PCR, lists solely in-frame clones and lacks some. The repertoire includes over 100,000 clones, more than 80% of them detected once, and around 3.1% sits in the top ten. From germline, CDR1 is MNHEY and CDR2 SVGEGT. The CDR3 consists of 14 residues. The V end was cut by 6 bases, the J end by 1 base, with 10 bases between. As for this clone: Its target is not known.

The gene calls are TRBV6-2 or TRBV6-3 and TRBJ2-1, with D unresolved. The TCR sequence derives from an adult in good health. The specimen comprised peripheral blood, sampled on day 0 of AZD1222 vaccination. The CDR3 protein is CASSLLQSYNEQFF. The CDR3 nucleotides read TGTGCCAGCAGCCTCCTACAATCCTACAATGAGCAGTTCTTC.